A selection of T cell receptor beta chains follows, all from one sample in a study of blood T cell repertoires in COVID-19. Assay: immunoSEQ multiplex PCR; the TCRdb copy retains only in-frame clones and omits some. This table holds roughly 200,000 clones, about 88% found once. Sequencing used peripheral blood. The origin of the receptors is an elderly woman with acute or convalescent COVID-19. Each CDR3 is given with its conserved first and last residue. The order of the fields is D gene, clone size, V gene, CDR3 length, J gene, CDR3 DNA, CDR3 protein. A D gene is named only where the DNA matches it firmly. Clone size, where shown, is once, few, many, or a class for clones that have expanded.

-	-	TRBV4-1	14	TRBJ2-3	TGCGCCAGCCGGGAATCAGGGGCCCTAGATACGCAGTATTTT	CASRESGALDTQYF
-	-	TRBV3-1/TRBV3-2	12	TRBJ1-5	TGTGCCAGCAGCCAATCGGATCAGCCCCAGCATTTT	CASSQSDQPQHF
-	-	TRBV6-5	12	TRBJ1-2	TGTGCCAGCAGTTCACTGAGTTATGGCTACACCTTC	CASSSLSYGYTF
TRBD2	-	TRBV5-1	15	TRBJ2-5	TGCGCCAGCAGCTCCGTAGCGGGAATTCAAGAGACCCAGTACTTC	CASSSVAGIQETQYF
-	-	TRBV11-3	13	TRBJ2-3	TGTGCCAGCAGCTTGACAGGCACAGATACGCAGTATTTT	CASSLTGTDTQYF
TRBD1	-	TRBV24-1	19	TRBJ2-1	TGTGCCACCAGTGATACCACCCCGGGACAGGGGGCTGTTAACAATGAGCAGTTCTTC	CATSDTTPGQGAVNNEQFF
TRBD1	-	TRBV7-9	16	TRBJ1-5	TGTGCCAGCAGCTTAAGGGGACAGGGATACAATCAGCCCCAGCATTTT	CASSLRGQGYNQPQHF
-	-	TRBV19	17	TRBJ2-2	TGTGCCAGTAGTATAAAGGCGACAGGCGCGAACACCGGGGAGCTGTTTTTT	CASSIKATGANTGELFF
-	-	TRBV19	15	TRBJ1-1	TGTGCCAGTAGGCCCGGGACTCTCCGGAACACTGAAGCTTTCTTT	CASRPGTLRNTEAFF
TRBD1	-	TRBV6-6	14	TRBJ2-3	TGTGCCAGCGTCCGACAGGGGGGTGGAGATACGCAGTATTTT	CASVRQGGGDTQYF
TRBD2	once	TRBV27	19	TRBJ2-3	TGTGCCAGCAGCCAGCACGGGGGGGAAGCGGGAGGGTCCACAGATACGCAGTATTTT	CASSQHGGEAGGSTDTQYF
-	-	TRBV7-2	16	TRBJ2-7	TGTGCCAGCAGCCCCAGAACAGGCCTCCAGGGCTACGAGCAGTACTTC	CASSPRTGLQGYEQYF
TRBD1	-	TRBV2	15	TRBJ2-2	TGTGCCAGCAACGGACAGGGAAGGTCCACCGGGGAGCTGTTTTTT	CASNGQGRSTGELFF
TRBD2	-	TRBV9	16	TRBJ2-7	TGTGCCAGCAGCCCTGGACTAGCGGGGAGCTCCCACGAGCAGTACTTC	CASSPGLAGSSHEQYF
-	few	TRBV7-9	15	TRBJ1-1	TGTGCCAGCAGCTTAGCGCGGGGGGGTAACACTGAAGCTTTCTTT	CASSLARGGNTEAFF
TRBD2	-	TRBV14	13	TRBJ2-1	TGTGCCAGCAGCCCGAGACTAGCGGGAGACCTGTTCTTC	CASSPRLAGDLFF
TRBD1	-	TRBV28	15	TRBJ1-4	TGTGCCAGCAGGGGATCAGGGGGACGGAATGAAAAACTGTTTTTT	CASRGSGGRNEKLFF
-	-	TRBV7-3	13	TRBJ2-4	TGTGCCAGCAGCTTAAGCCGTGGAGACATTCAGTACTTC	CASSLSRGDIQYF
-	-	TRBV30	14	TRBJ1-5	TGTGCCTGGAGGGGGCTGGGGGGGAATCAGCCCCAGCATTTT	CAWRGLGGNQPQHF
-	-	TRBV7-2	14	TRBJ2-4	TGTGCCAGCAGCCTACGGACAGAGAAAAACATTCAGTACTTC	CASSLRTEKNIQYF
-	-	TRBV27	14	TRBJ1-5	TGTGCCAGCAGTTCACAGGGTCAGTGGCAGCCCCAGCATTTT	CASSSQGQWQPQHF
TRBD1	once	TRBV7-8	16	TRBJ2-1	TGTGCCAGCAGCCGACCCGGGACAGGGGGTTACAATGAGCAGTTCTTC	CASSRPGTGGYNEQFF
TRBD1	-	TRBV2	13	TRBJ1-2	TGTGCCAGCCAATCCGGACAGGAATCTGGCTACACCTTC	CASQSGQESGYTF
TRBD1	-	TRBV12-3/TRBV12-4	12	TRBJ1-2	TGTGCCAGCAGACCGGACAGGCGAGGCTACACCTTC	CASRPDRRGYTF
-	-	TRBV9	15	TRBJ2-7	TGTGCCAGCAGCCTCGGGCTAACTAGCTCCTACGAGCAGTACTTC	CASSLGLTSSYEQYF
-	-	TRBV6-5	15	TRBJ1-2	TGTGCCAGCAGTTACGGGCATCTGGTTAACTATGGCTACACCTTC	CASSYGHLVNYGYTF
-	-	TRBV7-2	15	TRBJ2-3	TGTGCCAGCAGCTTAGCGGGAGGCATCACAGATACGCAGTATTTT	CASSLAGGITDTQYF
TRBD1	-	TRBV6-5	14	TRBJ1-4	TGTGCCAGCAGCCAGGGGGCGTGGGGTGAAAAACTGTTTTTT	CASSQGAWGEKLFF
-	-	TRBV6-5	14	TRBJ2-7	TGTGCCAGCAGTCCCGACAGGAGTGTCTACGAGCAGTACTTC	CASSPDRSVYEQYF
-	-	TRBV7-6	15	TRBJ1-5	TGTGCCAGCAGCTTGGACAGCGCCAGGGGACAGCCCCAGCATTTT	CASSLDSARGQPQHF
TRBD2	-	TRBV24-1	16	TRBJ2-1	TGTGCCACCAGTGATTTCCCCCGAAGCGGGATCGATGAGCAGTTCTTC	CATSDFPRSGIDEQFF
-	few	TRBV10-2	14	TRBJ2-7	TGCGCCAGCAGTGGAGCAGGCAGCTCCTACGAGCAGTACTTC	CASSGAGSSYEQYF
TRBD1	few	TRBV5-1	14	TRBJ1-6	TGCGCCAGCAGCGTGGGACAGGGGCATTCACCCCTCCACTTT	CASSVGQGHSPLHF
-	-	TRBV19	14	TRBJ2-4	TGTGCCAGTAGTAAGATAGTAGCCAAAAACATTCAGTACTTC	CASSKIVAKNIQYF
-	-	TRBV7-2	12	TRBJ2-3	TGTGCCAGCAGCCCTTACACAGATACGCAGTATTTT	CASSPYTDTQYF
-	-	TRBV2	18	TRBJ1-5	TGTGCCAGTAGTGTAAATGGCAGGGGAGACTATAGCAATCAGCCCCAGCATTTT	CASSVNGRGDYSNQPQHF
-	-	TRBV3-1/TRBV3-2	13	TRBJ1-1	TGTGCCAGCACCCCCCAGGGGAACACTGAAGCTTTCTTT	CASTPQGNTEAFF
-	-	TRBV12-2	14	TRBJ2-5	TGTGCAAGTCGCCCCGGACTAGCGGAAGAGACCCAGTACTTC	CASRPGLAEETQYF
-	-	TRBV7-2	17	TRBJ1-5	TGTGCCAGCAGCCTATGGGCGGGGGAAGCGGGTTATCAGCCCCAGCATTTT	CASSLWAGEAGYQPQHF